The next 27 T cell receptor beta chains were all read from a single sample in a study of blood T cell repertoires in COVID-19. The assay was immunoSEQ multiplex PCR, and TCRdb's table has in-frame clones only and misses some. The table records more than 250,000 clones, around 83% of them present only once. Sequencing was carried out using peripheral blood. The receptors shown here come from a woman in her forties or fifties with acute or convalescent COVID-19.

This clone has only a few counts. This chain links TRBV30 with TRBJ2-4; D not resolved. CDR1 and CDR2 (germline): GTSNPN, SVGIG (reference sequence). The CDR3 spans 11 residues. V shed 2 bases and J shed 8 bases, with 7 bases lying between them. CDR3 protein: CAWSTTYIQYF. The CDR3, as DNA: TGTGCCTGGAGTACCACTTACATTCAGTACTTC. The variable domain in full, completed from reference TRBV30 and TRBJ2-4, reads SQTIHQWPATLVQPVGSPLSLECTVEGTSNPNLYWYRQAAGRGLQLLFYSVGIGQISSEVPQNLSASRPQDRQFILSSKKLLLSDSGFYLCAWSTTYIQYFGAGTRLSVL.

This chain connects TRBV5-1 to TRBJ2-2, with D perhaps TRBD2 (6 bases). This CDR3 is built from 14 residues. Trimming cost V 4 bases and J 7 bases, with 14 bases left between them. The germline V gene encodes CDR1 SGHRS and CDR2 YFSETQ. CDR3 coding DNA: TGCGCCAGCAGCATGCCGGAGGGGAACGGGGAGCTGTTTTTT. This encodes CASSMPEGNGELFF.

The rearrangement joins TRBV7-3 to TRBJ2-2; D may be TRBD2 (6 bases). The CDR3 sequence is 16 residues long. Germline CDR1 is SGHTA and CDR2 is FQGTGA. V dropped 5 bases and J dropped 5 bases, with 18 bases sitting between them. In nucleotides, the CDR3 is TGTGCCAGCAGCCCTGCGTTCGGGGGTCGGACCGGGGAGCTGTTTTTT. Amino acid sequence: CASSPAFGGRTGELFF. Drawing the rest from reference TRBV7-3 and TRBJ2-2, the complete variable domain is GAGVSQTPSNKVTEKGKYVELRCDPISGHTALYWYRQSLGQGPEFLIYFQGTGAADDSGLPNDRFFAVRPEGSVSTLKIQRTERGDSAVYLCASSPAFGGRTGELFFGEGSRLTVL.

The chain joins TRBV7-9 to TRBJ2-5, with D perhaps matching TRBD1 (6 bases). In germline, CDR1 is SEHNR, CDR2 FQNEAQ (reference sequence). There are 14 residues in the CDR3. V gave up 8 bases and J gave up 4 bases, with 17 bases separating them. The CDR3 region is CASASDSLAETQYF. CDR3 DNA: TGTGCCAGCGCATCGGACAGCCTGGCAGAGACCCAGTACTTC.

The CDR3 DNA reads as TGTGCCAGCAGCCAAGATTGGGGACAGAAGTTGAGGGGCTACACCTTC. This gives the protein CASSQDWGQKLRGYTF. The chain joins TRBV3-1 (or the pseudogene TRBV3-2) to TRBJ1-2; 7 bases line up with TRBD1. This CDR3 has 16 amino acids. After removal of 0 bases from V and 8 bases from J, the junction contained 12 bases not matched to a gene. The germline CDR1 and CDR2 sequences are LGHDT and YNNKEL (reference sequence).

This chain links TRBV5-6 with TRBJ2-3; D gene uncertain. CDR3 length: 14 residues. V dropped 4 bases and J dropped 4 bases, with 13 bases sitting between them. Germline V gives CDR1 SGHDT, CDR2 YYEEEE. The CDR3 is CASSRRYLSDTQYF. CDR3 in DNA: TGTGCCAGCAGCCGCCGGTACTTATCAGATACGCAGTATTTT.

The CDR3 DNA is TGTGCCAGCAGCCCCACACCAGGGGCACCTAACTATGGCTACACCTTC. It specifies CASSPTPGAPNYGYTF. V usage is TRBV27 and J usage is TRBJ1-2, with D perhaps matching TRBD1 (6 bases). The germline V gene encodes CDR1 MNHEY and CDR2 SMNVEV (reference sequence). The CDR3 is 16 amino acids. V gave up 6 bases and J gave up 0 bases, with 17 bases separating them.

The chain is built from TRBV5-1 and TRBJ1-5; 8 nucleotides line up with TRBD1. The CDR3 is 16 residues long. The germline CDR1 and CDR2 sequences are SGHRS and YFSETQ. V lost 0 bases to trimming and J lost 3 bases; unmatched junction nucleotides: 5. The CDR3: CASSLESGGLNQPQHF. CDR3 coding DNA: TGCGCCAGCAGCTTGGAGTCAGGGGGCCTCAATCAGCCCCAGCATTTT.

Comment on this clone: Compared with germline, one end of the junction differs, possibly owing to a read error. The rearrangement joins TRBV28 to TRBJ2-1, with 10 bases that match TRBD2. Germline V gene sequence: CDR1 MDHEN, CDR2 SYDVKM. This CDR3 comprises 12 residues. In DNA form, the CDR3 reads TGTGCCAGCAGTCTCAGCGGGAGGGCCCTACTCTTC. It specifies CASSLSGRALLF.

V usage is TRBV5-1 and J usage is TRBJ2-1, with 8 bases fitting TRBD2. V gave up 0 bases and J gave up 9 bases; unmatched junction bases: 8. The CDR3 runs 15 residues. Germline V gene lookup returns CDR1 SGHRS and CDR2 YFSETQ. The CDR3 region is CASSLGLATRGEQFF. CDR3 sequence (DNA): TGCGCCAGCAGCTTGGGACTAGCGACCCGGGGTGAGCAGTTCTTC. Filled out from reference TRBV5-1 and TRBJ2-1, the complete variable domain reads KAGVTQTPRYLIKTRGQQVTLSCSPISGHRSVSWYQQTPGQGLQFLFEYFSETQRNKGNFPGRFSGRQFSNSRSEMNVSTLELGDSALYLCASSLGLATRGEQFFGPGTRLTVL.

V gene TRBV12-3 or TRBV12-4 combines with J gene TRBJ2-7; D is uncertain. The CDR3 is 12 residues long. The V end lost 3 bases, the J end lost 3 bases, and 6 bases lay between the germline ends. The CDR3 nucleotides read TGTGCCAGCAGTTTTTCCGTCTACGAGCAGTACTTC. It translates to CASSFSVYEQYF.

The J gene is TRBJ2-7, the V gene TRBV9; 9 nucleotides match TRBD2. The germline CDR1 and CDR2 sequences are SGDLS and YYNGEE. Trimming removed 2 bases from V and 2 bases from J; junction bases left unmatched: 8. The CDR3 is 16 amino acids. CDR3 DNA: TGTGCCAGCAGCGTGACTCTAGCGGGATCCCCCTACGAGCAGTACTTC. Protein: CASSVTLAGSPYEQYF.

The sample holds one count of this clone. One end of the junction does not line up with germline, which may come from a read error. The chain links TRBV6-6 to TRBJ2-1; TRBD1 agrees at 12 bases. The CDR3 runs to 13 residues. Germline V gene data show CDR1 as MNHNY and CDR2 as SVGAGI (reference sequence). CDR3 amino acids: CASSSGQGALAVF. CDR3 nucleotide sequence: TGTGCCAGCAGTTCGGGACAGGGGGCTCTTGCGGTCTTC.

The rearrangement links TRBV28 to TRBJ2-6, with D possibly being TRBD2 (5 bases). Looked up from germline, CDR1 is MDHEN and CDR2 is SYDVKM. V was clipped by 6 bases and J by 0 bases, with 6 bases between them. This CDR3 comprises 14 residues. DNA for the CDR3: TGTGCCAGCAGGGGAGCCTCTGGGGCCAACGTCCTGACTTTC. The encoded protein is CASRGASGANVLTF.

CDR3 residues: CASSTDLSYNEQFF. The CDR3 bases are TGTGCCAGCTCGACAGATTTATCCTACAATGAGCAGTTCTTC. The genes are TRBV19 and TRBJ2-1; the D gene is possibly TRBD1 (5 bases). V was pared by 9 bases and J by 1 base, with 13 bases between. This CDR3 contains 14 residues. The germline CDR1 and CDR2 sequences are LNHDA and SQIVND (reference sequence).

The chain is built from TRBV5-1 and TRBJ2-2, with 11 bases matching TRBD1. Germline lookup yields CDR1 SGHRS and CDR2 YFSETQ. Unmatched junction bases numbered 7, after V lost 2 bases and J lost 7 bases. There are 16 residues in the CDR3. In DNA, the CDR3 is TGCGCCAGCAGCTTAGGACAGGGGGCTATTGGCGGGGAGCTGTTTTTT. Translation: CASSLGQGAIGGELFF.

V and J are TRBV5-6 and TRBJ1-4, with D maybe TRBD1 (6 bases). With 1 base removed from V and 5 bases from J, the gap between germline ends came to 15 bases. The CDR3 consists of 16 residues. Germline values: CDR1 SGHDT, CDR2 YYEEEE. The CDR3 sequence: CASSLTSTGINEKLFF. Written as DNA, the CDR3 is TGTGCCAGCAGCTTGACCTCGACAGGCATAAATGAAAAACTGTTTTTT.

The V call is TRBV6-5, the J call TRBJ1-2; TRBD1 matches at 11 bases. The CDR3 sequence is 14 residues long. Germline V gene data show CDR1 as MNHEY and CDR2 as SVGAGI. V dropped 4 bases and J dropped 7; count of bases not matched to a gene: 5. The CDR3 DNA is TGTGCCAGCAGTTCTGGACAGGGGGCATCTGGCTACACCTTC. It specifies CASSSGQGASGYTF.

The rearrangement links TRBV5-4 to TRBJ2-3; D is possibly TRBD2 (6 bases). The ends were cut back, 4 bases at V and 15 bases at J, with 12 bases in the middle. The CDR3 length is 10 residues. Germline V CDR1 and CDR2: SGHNT, YYREEE (reference sequence). The CDR3 bases are TGTGCCAGCAGCCCTTGGGACTTTTATTTT. It yields the protein CASSPWDFYF.

The chain combines TRBV10-3 with TRBJ2-2; TRBD1 agrees at 12 bases. CDR1 is ENHRY, CDR2 SYGVKD, per germline. There are 17 residues in the CDR3. The J segment lost 6 bases and the V segment lost 5 bases, leaving 10 bases of the junction unmatched. In nucleotides, the CDR3 is TGTGCCATCAGTTCCCCGGGGACAGGGGGCGAGGCCGGGGAGCTGTTTTTT. It is translated as CAISSPGTGGEAGELFF.

J is TRBJ2-1 and V is TRBV19; D is possibly TRBD2 (6 bases). This CDR3 is 14 amino acids long. The V gene's germline CDR1 is LNHDA and CDR2 SQIVND (reference sequence). V was clipped by 3 bases and J by 4 bases, with 10 bases between them. The CDR3 DNA reads TGTGCCAGTAGTATGGGACTGAGGTACAATGAGCAGTTCTTC. This translates into CASSMGLRYNEQFF. Combining the CDR3 with reference TRBV19 and TRBJ2-1 gives the whole variable domain DGGITQSPKYLFRKEGQNVTLSCEQNLNHDAMYWYRQDPGQGLRLIYYSQIVNDFQKGDIAEGYSVSREKKESFPLTVTSAQKNPTAFYLCASSMGLRYNEQFFGPGTRLTVL.

The gene calls are TRBV9 and TRBJ2-5, with TRBD2 matching over 7 bases. This CDR3 has 14 amino acids. V lost 4 bases to trimming and J lost 4 bases; unmatched junction nucleotides: 7. Germline assignment: CDR1 SGDLS and CDR2 YYNGEE. CDR3 sequence reads: CASSTGPGGETQYF. The CDR3 DNA is TGTGCCAGCAGCACAGGACCGGGGGGAGAGACCCAGTACTTC. Complete variable domain (other parts from reference TRBV9 and TRBJ2-5): DSGVTQTPKHLITATGQRVTLRCSPRSGDLSVYWYQQSLDQGLQFLIQYYNGEERAKGNILERFSAQQFPDLHSELNLSSLELGDSALYFCASSTGPGGETQYFGPGTRLLVL.

This chain connects TRBV6-4 to TRBJ2-3; 11 nucleotides line up with TRBD2. The ends lost 6 bases at V and 3 bases at J; junction bases unmatched: 5. From germline, CDR1 is MRHNA and CDR2 SNTAGT. This CDR3 spans 15 amino acids. Here the CDR3 DNA reads TGTGCCAGCAGCAGCCTAGCGGGAGGAACAGATACGCAGTATTTT. This encodes CASSSLAGGTDTQYF.

The V and J genes are TRBV4-1 and TRBJ2-3, with 8 positions matching TRBD2. The J segment lost 6 bases and the V segment lost 4 bases, leaving 9 bases of the junction unmatched. The CDR3 has 15 residues. Per germline, CDR1 MGHRA and CDR2 YSYEKL. Here the CDR3 reads CASSRLAAGEDTQYF. In DNA, the CDR3 is TGCGCCAGCAGCCGGTTAGCAGCGGGGGAGGATACGCAGTATTTT.

V gene TRBV5-5 combines with J gene TRBJ2-7, with a possible D match to TRBD2 (6 bases). There are 15 residues in the CDR3. From germline, CDR1 is SGHKS and CDR2 YYEKEE (reference sequence). V lost 4 bases to trimming and J lost 2 bases, with 16 bases between them. The CDR3 coding sequence is TGTGCCAGCAGCCCCAGACTAGTAAACGCCTACGAGCAGTACTTC. Protein product: CASSPRLVNAYEQYF. The full variable domain, rest sourced from reference TRBV5-5 and TRBJ2-7, is DAGVTQSPTHLIKTRGQQVTLRCSPISGHKSVSWYQQVLGQGPQFIFQYYEKEERGRGNFPDRFSARQFPNYSSELNVNALLLGDSALYLCASSPRLVNAYEQYFGPGTRLTVT.

The J gene is TRBJ1-1, the V gene TRBV27, with 12 bases fitting TRBD1. There are 16 residues in the CDR3. Per germline, CDR1 MNHEY and CDR2 SMNVEV (reference sequence). J was trimmed by 3 bases and V by 5 bases; bases with no gene match: 7. The CDR3 DNA reads TGTGCCAGCAGTCAACCGGGACAGGGGGCAGACACTGAAGCTTTCTTT. It yields the protein CASSQPGQGADTEAFF.

The CDR3, as DNA: TGTGCCTGGAGGGGCCCATCGGATTCACCCCTCCACTTT. Protein sequence: CAWRGPSDSPLHF. The chain uses TRBV30 and TRBJ1-6; no clear D gene. Germline lookup yields CDR1 GTSNPN and CDR2 SVGIG (reference sequence). This CDR3 is built from 13 residues. With 3 bases removed from V and 8 bases from J, the gap between germline ends came to 11 bases.